These 22 T cell receptor beta chains were sequenced from one sample in a study of blood T cell repertoires in COVID-19. Clones were sequenced by immunoSEQ multiplex PCR, and TCRdb holds only the in-frame ones, with some missing. The data show about 140,000 clones, roughly 85% seen once. Specimen: PBMCs or T cells enriched from blood (not recorded which). The receptors were gathered from a woman aged 45-59 years who had recovered from COVID-19.

This rearrangement joins TRBV2 to TRBJ2-1; D is perhaps TRBD2 (7 bases). This CDR3 comprises 15 residues. In germline, CDR1 is SNHLY, CDR2 FYNNEI. Trimming took off 3 bases at V and 3 bases at J, with 12 bases between the two ends. This chain's CDR3 is CASSDRGGNYNEQFF. In DNA form, the CDR3 reads TGTGCCAGCAGTGATAGGGGGGGGAACTACAATGAGCAGTTCTTC.

This chain links TRBV30 with TRBJ1-2; D gene unclear. V lost 0 bases and J 8 bases, leaving 13 bases between the germline ends. This CDR3 spans 13 amino acids. Germline CDR1 is GTSNPN and CDR2 is SVGIG (reference sequence). In DNA, the CDR3 is TGTGCCTGGAGTGTACAACCCAACCTGGGCTACACCTTC. It translates to CAWSVQPNLGYTF.

This clone was recorded only once. This sequence joins TRBV28 and TRBJ1-2, with a weak D call TRBD1 (5 bases). The CDR3 covers 16 residues. The germline gives CDR1 MDHEN, CDR2 SYDVKM. Trimming pared 4 bases from V and 0 bases from J, leaving 15 bases between. The CDR3 reads CASSSTTETANYGYTF. The CDR3 DNA sequence: TGTGCCAGCAGTTCCACCACAGAGACAGCTAACTATGGCTACACCTTC.

The chain is built from TRBV28 and TRBJ2-2; D call uncertain. Germline CDR1 MDHEN, CDR2 SYDVKM. V gave up 1 base and J gave up 0 bases, with 9 bases separating them. The CDR3 consists of 16 residues. The CDR3 is CASSLLVGANTGELFF. CDR3 DNA sequence: TGTGCCAGCAGTTTATTAGTGGGCGCGAACACCGGGGAGCTGTTTTTT.

The V gene is TRBV9, the J gene TRBJ2-7; maybe TRBD2 (7 bases). V was pared by 4 bases and J by 2 bases, with 13 bases between. CDR1 and CDR2 (germline): SGDLS, YYNGEE. The CDR3 runs 14 residues. The CDR3 sequence is CASSIGGATYEQYF. CDR3 DNA sequence: TGTGCCAGCAGCATTGGGGGGGCGACCTACGAGCAGTACTTC.

V and J are TRBV3-1 (or the pseudogene TRBV3-2) and TRBJ1-6; D ambiguous. Germline CDR1 LGHDT, CDR2 YNNKEL (reference sequence). The CDR3 runs to 14 residues. V lost 1 base and J 14 bases, leaving 15 bases between the germline ends. The CDR3, as DNA: TGTGCCAGCAGCCAAGGGGTTCGGGTAGTCACCCTCCACTTT. Encoded protein: CASSQGVRVVTLHF.

This chain joins TRBV2 and TRBJ2-3; D might be TRBD1 (6 bases). Germline V CDR1 and CDR2: SNHLY, FYNNEI. Deletions cut 2 bases from V and 3 bases from J, with 12 bases between. The CDR3 extends over 15 amino acids. The CDR3 is CASSELMTGTDTQYF. CDR3 in DNA: TGTGCCAGCAGTGAACTTATGACAGGTACAGATACGCAGTATTTT.

This clone was seen a few times. CDR3 region: CASSYDFGTEAFF. The CDR3 DNA reads as TGTGCCAGCAGTTACGATTTCGGCACTGAAGCTTTCTTT. The J gene is TRBJ1-1, the V gene TRBV6-5; D ambiguous. The ends were cut back, 2 bases at V and 4 bases at J, with 8 bases in the middle. Germline V gives CDR1 MNHEY, CDR2 SVGAGI. This CDR3 is built from 13 residues.

This clone was detected once. The CDR3 spells CASSDRINTEAFF. CDR3 nucleotides: TGTGCCAGCAGTGACAGAATCAACACTGAAGCTTTCTTT. V and J are TRBV2 and TRBJ1-1; D not certain. V was shortened by 3 bases and J by 2 bases, with 7 bases between the two germline ends. The CDR3 has 13 amino acids. Germline CDR1 is SNHLY and CDR2 is FYNNEI.

The chain has TRBV20-1 and TRBJ2-3; 15 nucleotides line up with TRBD2. V shed 3 bases, J shed 3 bases, and the junction held 1 base outside the gene matches. Germline V gives CDR1 DFQATT, CDR2 SNEGSKA (reference sequence). The CDR3 has 15 residues. The CDR3 loop is CSASGLAGGTDTQYF. The CDR3 bases are TGCAGTGCTAGTGGACTAGCGGGGGGGACAGATACGCAGTATTTT.

The chain combines TRBV11-3 with TRBJ2-2, with 8 bases that match TRBD2. The CDR3 covers 19 residues. V dropped 1 base and J dropped 0; count of bases not matched to a gene: 10. Germline CDR1 SGHNT, CDR2 YENEEA. Here the CDR3 reads CASSLALLLAGPNTGELFF. CDR3 sequence (DNA): TGTGCCAGCAGCTTAGCTCTTTTGCTAGCGGGCCCGAACACCGGGGAGCTGTTTTTT. The entire variable domain, with the rest obtained from reference TRBV11-3 and TRBJ2-2, is as follows: EAGVVQSPRYKIIEKKQPVAFWCNPISGHNTLYWYLQNLGQGPELLIRYENEEAVDDSQLPKDRFSAERLKGVDSTLKIQPAELGDSAVYLCASSLALLLAGPNTGELFFGEGSRLTVL.

V gene TRBV14 combines with J gene TRBJ2-3; the D gene is possibly TRBD2 (5 bases). Germline loops: CDR1 SGHDN, CDR2 FVKESK. V dropped 0 bases and J dropped 0 bases, with 13 bases sitting between them. CDR3 length: 17 amino acids. Written as DNA, the CDR3 is TGTGCCAGCAGCCAAGATTTATACCGGGATAGCACAGATACGCAGTATTTT. Translation: CASSQDLYRDSTDTQYF.

The rearrangement joins TRBV28 to TRBJ1-2, with 7 bases lining up with TRBD1. In germline, CDR1 is MDHEN, CDR2 SYDVKM. The CDR3 length is 13 residues. J gave up 4 bases and V 6 bases, and 5 bases lay outside the gene matches. CDR3 nucleotides: TGTGCCAGCAGCACGGGACAGCGCTATGGCTACACCTTC. It encodes CASSTGQRYGYTF.

The V and J genes are TRBV9 and TRBJ2-1; D may be TRBD2 (6 bases). Trimming removed 0 bases from V and 6 bases from J, with 19 bases in between. Germline assignment: CDR1 SGDLS and CDR2 YYNGEE. The CDR3 length is 17 residues. As DNA, the CDR3 is TGTGCCAGCAGCGTAGCCCTCTCTGACGGGAGAGGCAATGAGCAGTTCTTC. It is translated as CASSVALSDGRGNEQFF.

This clone was seen more than once but under ten times. V usage is TRBV28 and J usage is TRBJ2-1; weak D call: TRBD1 (5 bases). V was cut by 6 bases and J by 8 bases, with 14 bases left in between. This CDR3 has 13 amino acids. The germline V gene encodes CDR1 MDHEN and CDR2 SYDVKM. The CDR3 here is CASSPEGVHEQFF. CDR3 in DNA: TGTGCCAGCAGCCCCGAAGGGGTCCATGAGCAGTTCTTC.

This sequence joins TRBV28 and TRBJ1-5; D not certain. This CDR3 has 15 residues. V was clipped by 7 bases and J by 0 bases, with 13 bases between them. Germline CDR1 is MDHEN and CDR2 is SYDVKM. CDR3 bases: TGTGCCAGCACACTCCGGGGTTATAGCAATCAGCCCCAGCATTTT. Residues: CASTLRGYSNQPQHF. The full variable domain, with the rest looked up from reference TRBV28 and TRBJ1-5, is DVKVTQSSRYLVKRTGEKVFLECVQDMDHENMFWYRQDPGLGLRLIYFSYDVKMKEKGDIPEGYSVSREKKERFSLILESASTNQTSMYLCASTLRGYSNQPQHFGDGTRLSIL.

This clone is a singleton in its sample. The J gene is TRBJ2-5, the V gene TRBV18; 9 bases are a match to TRBD1. Trimming cost V 0 bases and J 2 bases; bases outside gene matches: 4. This CDR3 region has 16 residues. Germline loops: CDR1 KGHSH, CDR2 LQKENI. CDR3 sequence reads: CASSPPGTGRQETQYF. CDR3 nucleotide sequence: TGTGCCAGCTCACCACCCGGGACAGGGAGACAAGAGACCCAGTACTTC. Together with reference TRBV18 and TRBJ2-5, the CDR3 gives the full variable domain: NAGVMQNPRHLVRRRGQEARLRCSPMKGHSHVYWYRQLPEEGLKFMVYLQKENIIDESGMPKERFSAEFPKEGPSILRIQQVVRGDSAAYFCASSPPGTGRQETQYFGPGTRLLVL.

The chain employs TRBV27 and TRBJ2-5; TRBD2 is a possible D gene (7 bases). The CDR3 has 13 residues. Germline CDR1 reads MNHEY; CDR2 reads SMNVEV (reference sequence). V lost 6 bases to trimming and J lost 7 bases, with 15 bases between them. The CDR3 nucleotides read TGTGCCAGCAGAGAAGGGGGGGGAGGGACCCAGTACTTC. Its protein product is CASREGGGGTQYF.

This clone showed up just once. The gene calls are TRBV2 and TRBJ2-2; 9 nucleotides match TRBD1. From germline, CDR1 is SNHLY and CDR2 FYNNEI. The CDR3 length is 17 residues. The V and J ends lost 3 bases and 1 base, in that order; junction bases with no gene match: 6. The DNA of the CDR3 is TGTGCCAGCAGTGAGAGGGGGACAGGGTGGAACACCGGGGAGCTGTTTTTT. Amino acid sequence: CASSERGTGWNTGELFF.

This chain links TRBV7-2 with TRBJ1-2, with D tentatively TRBD1 (5 bases). Germline V gene sequence: CDR1 SGHTA, CDR2 FQGNSA. The CDR3 consists of 15 residues. V lost 1 base, J lost 6 bases, and 15 bases lay in between. CDR3 region: CASSLGPGRKNGYTF. CDR3 sequence (DNA): TGTGCCAGCAGCTTAGGTCCAGGGAGGAAGAATGGCTACACCTTC.

This clone was observed a handful of times. The chain is built from TRBV7-9 and TRBJ2-6; TRBD1 aligns across 8 bases. The CDR3 covers 19 residues. Germline CDR1 SEHNR, CDR2 FQNEAQ (reference sequence). Trimming took 4 bases from V and 0 from J; bases not matched to a gene: 11. The CDR3 is CASSSFRTGLISGANVLTF. The DNA of the CDR3 is TGTGCCAGCAGCTCTTTCCGGACAGGGCTGATCTCTGGGGCCAACGTCCTGACTTTC.

The chain employs TRBV5-1 and TRBJ2-2, with D possibly matching TRBD1 (8 bases). V was trimmed by 4 bases and J by 5 bases, leaving 18 bases between them. CDR3 length equals 16 residues. Germline values: CDR1 SGHRS, CDR2 YFSETQ. CDR3 nucleotides: TGCGCCAGCAGCGCACGGACAGGGCGGGGGACCGGGGAGCTGTTTTTT. It is translated as CASSARTGRGTGELFF.